The 20 T cell receptor beta chains below come from one sample, sequenced in a study of metastatic and nonmetastatic thyroid tumors. TCRdb re-clonotyped the PCR reads through MiXCR. The sample holds 30,000 to 35,000 clones; about 33% are singletons and the top ten take 15% to 20%. Before thyroid surgery, none of the patients had received any treatment. The material sequenced was tumor tissue. Receptor source: a female donor with papillary thyroid cancer or a benign thyroid nodule (not recorded which). Some clones in this sample may be carry-over from other donors' samples.

Turning to this clone: The sample carries other DNA sequences with the same CDR3. This chain uses TRBV4-2 with TRBJ1-2; D perhaps matches TRBD1 (5 bases). The length of the CDR3 is 14 residues. Trimming stripped 3 bases from V and 4 bases from J, with 12 bases between. Germline assignment: CDR1 LGHNA and CDR2 YNFKEQ. CDR3 in amino acids: CASSQDFGGYGYTF. CDR3 coding DNA: TGTGCCAGCAGCCAGGACTTTGGGGGCTATGGCTACACCTTC.

This clone appeared a few times. V usage is TRBV15 and J usage is TRBJ2-7; D call uncertain. CDR3 length: 13 amino acids. The germline CDR1 and CDR2 sequences are LNHNV and YYDKDF (reference sequence). V lost 1 base to trimming and J lost 2 bases, with 6 bases between them. The CDR3 DNA reads TGTGCCACCAGCAGAGTTGACACCTACGAGCAGTACTTC. Protein product: CATSRVDTYEQYF.

This chain uses TRBV4-1 with TRBJ1-1, with D uncertain. Trimming cost V 0 bases and J 6 bases, with 11 bases left between them. The CDR3 extends over 14 amino acids. Germline V gene data show CDR1 as MGHRA and CDR2 as YSYEKL. CDR3 region: CASSQDWRRAEAFF. The CDR3 bases are TGCGCCAGCAGCCAAGATTGGAGGAGGGCTGAAGCTTTCTTT.

The chain combines TRBV12-3 or TRBV12-4 with TRBJ2-7, with TRBD1 matching over 9 bases. The V segment lost 3 bases and the J segment 5 bases; nucleotides outside the gene matches: 8. This CDR3 has 15 residues. The CDR3 DNA reads as TGTGCCAGCAGTTTCGTGGGGACAGGGTATAACGAGCAGTACTTC. This codes for CASSFVGTGYNEQYF.

This clone has a count of ten or more. The chain is built from TRBV6-1 and TRBJ1-6, with D perhaps matching TRBD1 (5 bases). V lost 5 bases and J 3 bases, leaving 14 bases between the germline ends. From germline, CDR1 is MNHNS and CDR2 SASEGT. The CDR3 covers 16 residues. As DNA, the CDR3 is TGTGCCAGCAGTTTAAGACAGCTCCTCTATAATTCACCCCTCCACTTT. Its protein is CASSLRQLLYNSPLHF.

The rearrangement links TRBV9 to TRBJ2-7, with a weak D call TRBD2 (5 bases). This CDR3 comprises 14 residues. Trimming took 0 bases from V and 0 from J, leaving 7 bases between them. The germline V gene encodes CDR1 SGDLS and CDR2 YYNGEE. CDR3: CASSVGSGSYEQYF. The CDR3, as DNA: TGTGCCAGCAGCGTAGGGAGCGGCTCCTACGAGCAGTACTTC.

V is TRBV20-1 and J is TRBJ1-2, with D uncertain. CDR1 is DFQATT and CDR2 is SNEGSKA in the germline V gene (reference sequence). This CDR3 is 14 amino acids long. Trimming removed 0 bases at V and 7 bases at J, with 15 bases between. As DNA, the CDR3 is TGCAGTGCTAGAGATCTCAAACATCTCTTTGGCTACACCTTC. Protein: CSARDLKHLFGYTF.

DNA of the CDR3: TGTGCCAGCAGTTTACTGACTAGCGGGAGTCGAAAGGGGAATGAGCAGTTCTTC. Translated, it gives CASSLLTSGSRKGNEQFF. J is TRBJ2-1 and V is TRBV12-3 or TRBV12-4, with 12 nucleotides matching TRBD2. With 2 bases clipped from V and 7 bases from J, the junction kept 12 bases outside the gene matches. The CDR3 has 18 residues.

The V call is TRBV9, the J call TRBJ2-1, with 9 bases aligning to TRBD2. CDR3 length: 15 amino acids. Germline V CDR1 and CDR2: SGDLS, YYNGEE. With 3 bases clipped from V and 5 bases from J, the junction kept 6 bases outside the gene matches. In nucleotides, the CDR3 is TGTGCCAGCAGCGCAAGCGGGGGGCCGAACAATGAGCAGTTCTTC. Amino acid sequence: CASSASGGPNNEQFF.

The sample holds a few counts of this clone. The chain employs TRBV2 and TRBJ1-2, with TRBD1 matching over 8 bases. Germline-derived CDR1 and CDR2 are SNHLY and FYNNEI. The junction had 6 bases not matched to a gene; V was cut back by 2 bases and J by 7 bases. CDR3 size: 14 residues. The CDR3 region is CASSEQGATRGYTF. The DNA for the CDR3 is TGTGCCAGCAGTGAACAGGGGGCCACTCGTGGCTACACCTTC.

V is TRBV11-2 and J is TRBJ1-6, with 9 bases aligning to TRBD1. This CDR3 spans 15 amino acids. CDR1 and CDR2 from the germline V gene are SGHAT and FQNNGV. The ends lost 0 bases at V and 11 bases at J; junction bases unmatched: 5. CDR3 DNA: TGTGCCAGCAGCTTAGAGACAGGGGGAAATCCACCCCTCCACTTT. Translating gives CASSLETGGNPPLHF.

This chain uses TRBV12-3 or TRBV12-4 with TRBJ2-3; the match to TRBD2 covers 9 bases. V was clipped by 5 bases and J by 0 bases; unmatched bases: 6. The CDR3 is 16 residues long. For the CDR3, the DNA is TGTGCCAGCAGTCCGACTAGCGGTGCTAGCACAGATACGCAGTATTTT. Translated, it gives CASSPTSGASTDTQYF.

The CDR3, as DNA: TGTGCCAGCGCCAGAATCACAGATACGCAGTATTTT. Translated: CASARITDTQYF. The chain uses TRBV7-2 and TRBJ2-3; no clear D gene. Germline values: CDR1 SGHTA, CDR2 FQGNSA. With 8 bases removed from V and 2 bases from J, the gap between germline ends came to 8 bases. This CDR3 is 12 amino acids long. The complete variable domain, with remaining parts taken from reference TRBV7-2 and TRBJ2-3, reads GAGVSQSPSNKVTEKGKDVELRCDPISGHTALYWYRQSLGQGLEFLIYFQGNSAPDKSGLPSDRFSAERTGGSVSTLTIQRTQQEDSAVYLCASARITDTQYFGPGTRLTVL.

This clone showed up just a few times. The rearrangement links TRBV6-4 to TRBJ1-6, with D unresolved. V was cut by 0 bases and J by 6 bases, with 6 bases left in between. From germline, CDR1 is MRHNA and CDR2 SNTAGT. The CDR3 is made up of 14 amino acids. CDR3 DNA: TGTGCCAGCAGTGACTCCTCGATTAATTCACCCCTCCACTTT. As protein: CASSDSSINSPLHF.

The V gene is TRBV7-8, the J gene TRBJ2-7, with 7 bases lining up with TRBD2. Trimming took 3 bases from V and 6 from J; bases not matched to a gene: 8. This CDR3 is built from 14 residues. In germline, CDR1 is SGHVS, CDR2 FQNEAQ. CDR3 region: CASSLGGRLSEQYF. The CDR3 DNA is TGTGCCAGCAGCTTGGGCGGGAGACTATCCGAGCAGTACTTC.

This clone showed up just a few times. J is TRBJ2-2 and V is TRBV6-2 or TRBV6-3; 8 positions agree with TRBD1. The germline CDR1 and CDR2 sequences are MNHEY and SVGEGT. Losses at the gene ends were 2 bases for V and 7 bases for J; bases not matched to a gene: 9. The CDR3 extends over 16 amino acids. The chain's CDR3 is CASSYPWTGSNGELFF. The CDR3 DNA is TGTGCCAGCAGTTACCCCTGGACAGGGTCGAACGGGGAGCTGTTTTTT.

This chain joins TRBV25-1 and TRBJ1-6; possible D gene TRBD1, 6 bases. CDR1 MGHDK and CDR2 SYGVNS come from the germline V gene. Deletions cut 2 bases from V and 7 bases from J, with 15 bases between. The CDR3 consists of 16 residues. In nucleotides, the CDR3 is TGTGCCAGCAGTGAAGGAGGCCGGGGGCAGAATTCACCCCTCCACTTT. This codes for CASSEGGRGQNSPLHF.

This clone occurred a few times. The V gene is TRBV11-2, the J gene TRBJ2-1; 11 bases are shared with TRBD2. V lost 6 bases, J lost 7 bases, and 8 bases stayed unmatched. The CDR3 is made up of 15 amino acids. Germline loops: CDR1 SGHAT, CDR2 FQNNGV. The CDR3 coding sequence is TGTGCCAGCAGTCCTCTAGCGGGAGGATCAAATGAGCAGTTCTTC. This translates into CASSPLAGGSNEQFF.

This clone was found a few times. V is TRBV6-1 and J is TRBJ1-2, with 8 bases that match TRBD1. The CDR3 is made up of 17 amino acids. Germline values: CDR1 MNHNS, CDR2 SASEGT. Trimming at V came to 6 bases and at J to 5 bases, leaving 17 bases not matched to a gene. The CDR3: CASSRTGRGIGAYGYTF. The CDR3 DNA reads as TGTGCCAGCAGCCGGACAGGGAGGGGGATCGGGGCTTATGGCTACACCTTC.

The rearrangement joins TRBV5-1 to TRBJ1-1, with D perhaps matching TRBD1 (6 bases). The CDR3 length is 19 residues. V lost 5 bases and J 0 bases, leaving 26 bases between the germline ends. Germline assignment: CDR1 SGHRS and CDR2 YFSETQ. The CDR3 sequence is CASSSGTINKGFMNTEAFF. The CDR3 DNA follows: TGCGCCAGCAGTTCCGGGACAATTAATAAGGGGTTCATGAACACTGAAGCTTTCTTT.